This passage covers 16 T cell receptor beta chains from one sample sequenced in a study of spatial heterogeneity in lung cancer. TCRdb analysed the 5' RACE reads with MiXCR anew, one entry per CDR3 protein. The table lists roughly 46,000 distinct CDR3 sequences, approximately 12% of them singletons. Time point in this sample: sample taken at primary tumor resection. Unsorted tumor, nontumor lung tissue or cryopreserved PBMC supplied the whole RNA. The specimen was PBMCs, collected at surgery. The receptors derive from a female donor with early-stage non-small cell lung cancer.

This clonotype turned up a few times. The rearrangement links TRBV5-1 to TRBJ1-2, with 7 bases that match TRBD1. Germline V gene data show CDR1 as SGHRS and CDR2 as YFSETQ. This CDR3 has 14 amino acids. The V gene end was trimmed by 4 bases and the J gene end by 4 bases; junction bases not matched to a gene: 7. The CDR3, as DNA: TGCGCCAGCAGCGGTAAACAGGGGTCCTATGGCTACACCTTC. Translation: CASSGKQGSYGYTF.

Ten or more counts support this clonotype. The rearrangement joins TRBV2 to TRBJ2-1; D possibly uses TRBD1 or TRBD2 (7 bases each). From germline, CDR1 is SNHLY and CDR2 FYNNEI. The CDR3 has 15 amino acids. V was cut by 4 bases and J by 3 bases, with 13 bases left in between. CDR3 in DNA: TGTGCCAGCAGTGGACCAGGGGGGGGCTACAATGAGCAGTTCTTC. It is translated as CASSGPGGGYNEQFF.

CDR3: CASSYSKLNTEAFF. Here the CDR3 DNA reads TGTGCCAGCAGTTACTCGAAATTGAACACTGAAGCTTTCTTT. This sequence joins TRBV6-2 or TRBV6-3 and TRBJ1-1; no clear D. CDR3 size: 14 residues. The germline gives CDR1 MNHEY, CDR2 SVGEGT. With 0 bases removed from V and 0 bases from J, the gap between germline ends came to 5 bases.

Many counts were recorded for this clonotype. The chain employs TRBV7-9 and TRBJ2-2; 7 bases are a match to TRBD1. CDR1 and CDR2 (germline): SEHNR, FQNEAQ (reference sequence). The CDR3 length is 15 residues. Trimming removed 5 bases from V and 2 bases from J; junction bases left unmatched: 5. The CDR3 sequence: CASSPGQRNTGELFF. The CDR3 nucleotides read TGTGCCAGCAGCCCGGGACAGCGAAACACCGGGGAGCTGTTTTTT.

This clonotype has a count of ten or more. The chain combines TRBV6-2 or TRBV6-3 with TRBJ2-7; D not certain. The V and J ends lost 5 bases and 4 bases respectively, with 6 bases between them. Germline-derived CDR1 and CDR2 are MNHEY and SVGEGT. CDR3 length equals 11 residues. For the CDR3, the DNA is TGTGCCAGCAGTCTTAATTACGAGCAGTACTTC. As protein: CASSLNYEQYF.

The J gene is TRBJ1-1, the V gene TRBV5-6; D perhaps matches TRBD1 (5 bases). V gave up 4 bases and J gave up 5 bases, with 18 bases separating them. This CDR3 is 15 amino acids long. CDR1 and CDR2 (germline): SGHDT, YYEEEE. The CDR3 spells CASSPGDGLSTEAFF. CDR3 DNA: TGTGCCAGCAGCCCGGGGGATGGACTAAGTACTGAAGCTTTCTTT.

The chain uses TRBV28 and TRBJ1-3; the D is unclear. This CDR3 comprises 13 residues. The V end lost 5 bases, the J end lost 3 bases, and 8 bases lay between the germline ends. The germline V gene has CDR1 MDHEN and CDR2 SYDVKM. For the CDR3, the DNA is TGTGCCAGCAGTCTAATGCTTGGAAACACCATATATTTT. It is translated as CASSLMLGNTIYF.

This rearrangement joins TRBV6-1 to TRBJ1-1; 9 bases fit TRBD1. Germline CDR1 is MNHNS and CDR2 is SASEGT. CDR3 size: 16 residues. Trimming cost V 11 bases and J 0 bases; bases outside gene matches: 13. CDR3 coding DNA: TGTGCCTGTACTCGGGACAGGGTTAGGATGAACACTGAAGCTTTCTTT. It codes for CACTRDRVRMNTEAFF.

This clonotype showed up just a few times. The chain couples TRBV5-4 to TRBJ2-3; 9 bases agree with TRBD2. The V segment lost 4 bases and the J segment 0 bases; nucleotides outside the gene matches: 12. This CDR3 spans 18 amino acids. Germline V CDR1 and CDR2: SGHNT, YYREEE (reference sequence). This CDR3 reads CASSKEPLRGGSTDTQYF. CDR3 nucleotides: TGTGCCAGCAGCAAAGAGCCCTTGCGGGGGGGAAGCACAGATACGCAGTATTTT.

This chain uses TRBV7-9 with TRBJ1-3, with TRBD1 identical over 7 bases. J was trimmed by 0 bases and V by 4 bases; bases with no gene match: 9. The germline V gene encodes CDR1 SEHNR and CDR2 FQNEAQ (reference sequence). CDR3 length equals 17 residues. CDR3 amino acids: CASSSTTGFTSGNTIYF. CDR3 coding DNA: TGTGCCAGCAGCTCCACGACAGGGTTCACCTCTGGAAACACCATATATTTT.

The chain recombines TRBV6-5 with TRBJ2-1; a weak D match, TRBD2 (6 bases). V was pared by 7 bases and J by 9 bases, with 22 bases between. The CDR3 length is 15 residues. CDR1 MNHEY and CDR2 SVGAGI come from the germline V gene. This chain's CDR3 is CASMTIGGPGGEQFF. CDR3 nucleotide sequence: TGTGCCAGCATGACGATCGGGGGTCCCGGGGGTGAGCAGTTCTTC.

The chain combines TRBV7-6 with TRBJ2-5; D possibly corresponds to TRBD1 (5 bases). This CDR3 region has 16 residues. The ends were cut back, 5 bases at V and 1 base at J, with 17 bases in the middle. Germline V gives CDR1 SGHVS, CDR2 FNYEAQ. CDR3: CASSTPQGASQETQYF. For the CDR3, the DNA is TGTGCCAGCAGCACTCCTCAGGGTGCCAGCCAAGAGACCCAGTACTTC.

The chain couples TRBV20-1 to TRBJ2-1; D is undetermined. Deletions cut 1 base from V and 5 bases from J, with 3 bases between. This CDR3 has 11 amino acids. The germline gives CDR1 DFQATT, CDR2 SNEGSKA (reference sequence). The CDR3 DNA reads as TGCAGTGCTAGAGTGAACAATGAGCAGTTCTTC. It translates to CSARVNNEQFF.

The chain links TRBV5-1 to TRBJ2-1; TRBD1 is a possible D gene (5 bases). The CDR3 runs to 16 residues. Germline V lookup: CDR1 SGHRS, CDR2 YFSETQ. The germline V and J ends were trimmed by 1 base and 8 bases, with 19 bases remaining between them. CDR3 sequence: CASSLRRLRVQDEQFF. DNA of the CDR3: TGCGCCAGCAGCTTGCGTCGACTCAGGGTTCAGGATGAGCAGTTCTTC.

The chain uses TRBV15 and TRBJ1-1; 10 bases align to TRBD1. Germline V CDR1 and CDR2: LNHNV, YYDKDF (reference sequence). Trimming at V came to 5 bases and at J to 9 bases, leaving 6 bases not matched to a gene. This CDR3 is built from 13 residues. The chain's CDR3 is CATSGQGGGKAFF. The CDR3 DNA sequence: TGTGCCACCAGCGGACAGGGGGGAGGGAAAGCTTTCTTT.

V and J are TRBV20-1 and TRBJ2-3; D is unclear. Germline V gene data show CDR1 as DFQATT and CDR2 as SNEGSKA (reference sequence). The CDR3 totals 13 residues. Trimming pared 5 bases from V and 2 bases from J, leaving 11 bases between. The CDR3 DNA sequence: TGCAGTGCTGCTAGTCGGTTCACAGATACGCAGTATTTT. Protein product: CSAASRFTDTQYF.